This TCR beta chain was found in a study of regulatory T cells in long-lasting Graves disease. After removal of 3 bases from V and 5 bases from J, the junction contained 2 bases not matched to a gene. Germline V CDR1 and CDR2: MDHEN, SYDVKM. The CDR3 loop spans 14 amino acids. Time point indicated: newly diagnosed GD, antithyroid drugs for less than 3 months. PBMC RNA served as the TCR library source. Construction of TCR beta libraries relied on iRepertoire HTBI primers and on Arm-PCR targeting CDR3 regions. Via MiXCR, TCRdb re-called the multiplex PCR reads, giving one row per CDR3 protein. The sample contains under 300,000 distinct CDR3 sequences, 15% to 20% of which appear only once. The data also belong to a second study, concerning T cells in Graves' hyperthyroidism and ophthalmopathy. That work adds: The diagnoses drew upon clinical symptoms, serum thyroxine and TRAb, thyroid ultrasound and orbital computed tomography. Most clonotypes expanded in the thyroid (above 0.001) were also present in blood.

V usage is TRBV28 and J usage is TRBJ2-1; 9 bases line up with TRBD2. This receptor was identified in a woman aged 25-40 years with Graves disease. Sequencing was performed on peripheral blood mononuclear cells (PBMCs), taken at new diagnosis, from a patient treated with antithyroid drugs. Here the CDR3 DNA reads TGTGCCAGCAGTTTGGGACTAGCAGACAATGAGCAGTTCTTC. Translating it yields CASSLGLADNEQFF.